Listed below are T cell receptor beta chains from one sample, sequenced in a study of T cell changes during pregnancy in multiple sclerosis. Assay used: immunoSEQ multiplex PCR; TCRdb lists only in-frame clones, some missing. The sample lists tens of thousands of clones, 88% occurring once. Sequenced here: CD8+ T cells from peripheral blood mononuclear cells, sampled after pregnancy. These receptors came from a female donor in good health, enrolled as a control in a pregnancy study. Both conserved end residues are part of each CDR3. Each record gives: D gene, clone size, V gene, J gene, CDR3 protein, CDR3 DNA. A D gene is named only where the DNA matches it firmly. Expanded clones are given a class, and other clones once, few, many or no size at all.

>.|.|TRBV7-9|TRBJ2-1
CASSSPGDLYNEQFF
TGTGCCAGCAGTTCTCCGGGGGACCTTTACAATGAGCAGTTCTTC
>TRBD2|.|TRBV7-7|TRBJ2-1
CASSLGGGDEQFF
TGTGCTAGCAGCTTAGGTGGGGGGGATGAGCAGTTCTTC
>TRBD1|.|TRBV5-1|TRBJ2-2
CASSLRDRVTGELFF
TGCGCCAGCAGCTTGAGAGACAGGGTCACCGGGGAGCTGTTTTTT
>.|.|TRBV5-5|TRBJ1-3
CASSQIGSGFGNTIYF
TGTGCCAGCAGCCAGATTGGATCGGGTTTTGGAAACACCATATATTTT
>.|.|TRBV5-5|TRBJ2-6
CASSLEGRGANVLTF
TGTGCCAGCAGCTTGGAGGGGCGGGGGGCCAACGTCCTGACTTTC
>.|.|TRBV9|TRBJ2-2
CASSGQQGKGAGELFF
TGTGCCAGCAGCGGCCAACAGGGTAAAGGGGCCGGGGAGCTGTTTTTT
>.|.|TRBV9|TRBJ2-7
CASSVGVGTFSYEQYF
TGTGCCAGCAGCGTGGGCGTCGGGACATTTTCCTACGAGCAGTACTTC
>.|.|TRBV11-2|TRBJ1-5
CASSLDEGGNQPQHF
TGTGCCAGCAGCTTAGATGAAGGAGGCAATCAGCCCCAGCATTTT
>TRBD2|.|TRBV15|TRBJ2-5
CATSRGSGGLQETQYF
TGTGCCACCAGCAGAGGTAGCGGGGGCCTCCAAGAGACCCAGTACTTC
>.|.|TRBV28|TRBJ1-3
CATIRGRGGGNTIYF
TGTGCCACGATCCGGGGCAGGGGTGGTGGAAACACCATATATTTT
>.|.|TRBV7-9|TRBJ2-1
CASSREPDYVEQFF
TGTGCCAGCAGCCGCGAGCCCGATTACGTGGAGCAGTTCTTC
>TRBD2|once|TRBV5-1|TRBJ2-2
CASRHGLAGPTGELFF
TGCGCCAGCAGACACGGACTAGCGGGGCCGACCGGGGAGCTGTTTTTT
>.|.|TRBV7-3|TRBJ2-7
CASSSDLGGRQYF
TGTGCCAGCAGCTCGGATTTGGGAGGAAGGCAGTACTTC
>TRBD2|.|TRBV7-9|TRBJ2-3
CASSLLLAELAGTDTQYF
TGTGCCAGCAGCTTATTGTTAGCGGAACTAGCGGGGACAGATACGCAGTATTTT
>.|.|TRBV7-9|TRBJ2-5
CASSQGGPEETQYF
TGTGCCAGCAGCCAGGGGGGCCCGGAGGAGACCCAGTACTTC
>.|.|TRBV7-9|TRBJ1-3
CASSTTRLYGPEGNTIYF
TGTGCCAGCAGCACCACTAGACTCTACGGGCCCGAAGGAAACACCATATATTTT
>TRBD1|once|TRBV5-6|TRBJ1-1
CASSSEGQAVEAFF
TGTGCCAGCAGCAGCGAGGGACAGGCGGTTGAAGCTTTCTTT
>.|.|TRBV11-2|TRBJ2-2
CASSSAGELFF
TGTGCCAGCAGTTCAGCGGGGGAGCTGTTTTTT
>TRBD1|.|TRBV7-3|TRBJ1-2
CASSYAGTGTYGYTF
TGTGCCAGCAGCTACGCCGGGACAGGGACCTATGGCTACACCTTC
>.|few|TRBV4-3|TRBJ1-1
CASSQDRVRGEAFF
TGCGCCAGCAGCCAAGATCGGGTTCGTGGTGAAGCTTTCTTT
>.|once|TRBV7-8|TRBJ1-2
CASSLTRAVLGPGYTF
TGTGCCAGCAGCTTAACCAGGGCTGTATTAGGTCCGGGCTACACCTTC
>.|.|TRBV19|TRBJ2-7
CASSIGQDYEQYF
TGTGCCAGTAGTATAGGGCAGGACTACGAGCAGTACTTC
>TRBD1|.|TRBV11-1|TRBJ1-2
CASSPRGQGDGYTF
TGTGCCAGCAGCCCTAGGGGGCAGGGAGATGGCTACACCTTC
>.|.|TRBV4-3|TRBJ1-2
CASSQDSQGWDGYTF
TGCGCCAGCAGCCAAGATTCCCAGGGGTGGGATGGCTACACCTTC
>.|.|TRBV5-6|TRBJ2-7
CASSLPGSSYEQYF
TGTGCCAGCAGCCTCCCTGGGAGCTCCTACGAGCAGTACTTC
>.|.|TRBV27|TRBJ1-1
CASSLSTGNTEAFF
TGTGCCAGCAGTTTATCGACGGGGAACACTGAAGCTTTCTTT
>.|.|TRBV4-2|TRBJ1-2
CASSQGAAPYGYTF
TGTGCCAGCAGCCAAGGGGCCGCCCCATATGGCTACACCTTC
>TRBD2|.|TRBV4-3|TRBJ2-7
CASSQWLAGTAYEQYF
TGCGCCAGCAGCCAATGGCTAGCGGGGACCGCCTACGAGCAGTACTTC
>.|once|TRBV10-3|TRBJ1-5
CAISERGGGNQPQHF
TGTGCCATCAGTGAGAGGGGGGGCGGCAATCAGCCCCAGCATTTT
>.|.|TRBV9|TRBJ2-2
CASSSGAGELFF
TGTGCCAGCAGCTCAGGGGCCGGGGAGCTGTTTTTT
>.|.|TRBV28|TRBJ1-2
CASSLRMRNGYTF
TGTGCCAGCAGTTTAAGAATGAGAAATGGCTACACCTTC